This TCR beta chain was obtained from a study of blood T cell repertoires in COVID-19. The overall study: Acute and convalescent COVID-19 samples came from the United States, Italy and Spain. Nucleic acid was either cDNA or gDNA, and it came from T cells, B-cell-depleted T cells, or PBMCs.

Trimming removed 1 base from V and 9 bases from J; junction bases left unmatched: 1. Germline V lookup: CDR1 MNHNS, CDR2 SASEGT. The CDR3 totals 14 residues. Original processing notes: Estimation of nucleated cell counts relied on the amplification of reference gene primers. The method was immunoSEQ multiplex PCR; TCRdb's version includes in-frame clones alone and lacks a portion of them. V and J calls and clone size come straight from that table; D and trimming were deduced from the DNA. The sample contains 150,000 to 200,000 clones, 80% to 90% of which appear only once. Material: peripheral blood. This chain connects TRBV6-1 to TRBJ2-1, with 12 bases identical to TRBD1. The receptor was derived from a man aged 50 or older with active or convalescent COVID-19. CDR3 residues: CASSEVGQGAEQFF. As DNA, the CDR3 is TGTGCCAGCAGTGAAGTGGGACAGGGGGCTGAGCAGTTCTTC.